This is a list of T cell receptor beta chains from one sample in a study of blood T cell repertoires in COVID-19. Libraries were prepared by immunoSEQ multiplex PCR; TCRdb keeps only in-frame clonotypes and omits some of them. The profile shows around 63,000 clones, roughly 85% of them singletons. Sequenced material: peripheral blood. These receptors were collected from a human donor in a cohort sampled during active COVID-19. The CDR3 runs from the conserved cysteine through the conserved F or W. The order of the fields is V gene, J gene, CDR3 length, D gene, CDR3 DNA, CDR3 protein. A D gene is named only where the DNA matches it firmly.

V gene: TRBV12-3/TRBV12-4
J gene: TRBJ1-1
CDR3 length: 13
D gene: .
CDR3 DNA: TGTGCCAGCACGCAACAGGGTTTGACTGAAGCTTTCTTT
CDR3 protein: CASTQQGLTEAFF

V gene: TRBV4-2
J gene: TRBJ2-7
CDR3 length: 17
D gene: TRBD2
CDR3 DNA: TGTGCCAGCAGCCAGGGCCAGGGGCGGGAGGTTCCATACGAGCAGTACTTC
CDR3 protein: CASSQGQGREVPYEQYF

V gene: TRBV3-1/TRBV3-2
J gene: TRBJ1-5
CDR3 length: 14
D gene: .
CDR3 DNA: TGTGCCAGCAGCCGTGGACAGTCCAATCAGCCCCAGCATTTT
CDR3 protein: CASSRGQSNQPQHF

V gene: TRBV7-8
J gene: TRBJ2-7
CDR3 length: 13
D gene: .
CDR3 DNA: TGTGCCAGCAGCTTAGTTCTTCGGTACGAGCAGTACTTC
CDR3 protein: CASSLVLRYEQYF

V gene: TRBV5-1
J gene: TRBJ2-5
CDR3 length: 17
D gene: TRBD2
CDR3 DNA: TGCGCCAGCAGCTTGGCGGAGCGGGAACCGTACCAAGAGACCCAGTACTTC
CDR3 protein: CASSLAEREPYQETQYF

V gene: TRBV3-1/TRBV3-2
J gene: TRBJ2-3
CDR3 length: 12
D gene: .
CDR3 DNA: TGTGCCAGCAGCAACGCCGCGAATACGCAGTATTTT
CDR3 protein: CASSNAANTQYF

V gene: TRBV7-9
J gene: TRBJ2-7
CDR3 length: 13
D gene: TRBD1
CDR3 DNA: TGTGCCAGCAGCTCATTAAGACAGGGCGAGCAGTACTTC
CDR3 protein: CASSSLRQGEQYF

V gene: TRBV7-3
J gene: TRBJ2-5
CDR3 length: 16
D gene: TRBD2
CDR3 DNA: TGTGCCAGCAGCCCTGGGACTAGCGCCTGCCAAGAGACCCAGTACTTC
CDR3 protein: CASSPGTSACQETQYF

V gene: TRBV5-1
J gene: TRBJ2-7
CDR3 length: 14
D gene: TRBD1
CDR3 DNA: TGCGCCAGCAACTTGGGCAGGGGGTCAGGGGAGCAGTACTTC
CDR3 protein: CASNLGRGSGEQYF

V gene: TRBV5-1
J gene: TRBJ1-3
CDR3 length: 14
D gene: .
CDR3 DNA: TGCGCCAGCAGCGAACAGCCCACAGGAAACACCATATATTTT
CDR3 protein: CASSEQPTGNTIYF